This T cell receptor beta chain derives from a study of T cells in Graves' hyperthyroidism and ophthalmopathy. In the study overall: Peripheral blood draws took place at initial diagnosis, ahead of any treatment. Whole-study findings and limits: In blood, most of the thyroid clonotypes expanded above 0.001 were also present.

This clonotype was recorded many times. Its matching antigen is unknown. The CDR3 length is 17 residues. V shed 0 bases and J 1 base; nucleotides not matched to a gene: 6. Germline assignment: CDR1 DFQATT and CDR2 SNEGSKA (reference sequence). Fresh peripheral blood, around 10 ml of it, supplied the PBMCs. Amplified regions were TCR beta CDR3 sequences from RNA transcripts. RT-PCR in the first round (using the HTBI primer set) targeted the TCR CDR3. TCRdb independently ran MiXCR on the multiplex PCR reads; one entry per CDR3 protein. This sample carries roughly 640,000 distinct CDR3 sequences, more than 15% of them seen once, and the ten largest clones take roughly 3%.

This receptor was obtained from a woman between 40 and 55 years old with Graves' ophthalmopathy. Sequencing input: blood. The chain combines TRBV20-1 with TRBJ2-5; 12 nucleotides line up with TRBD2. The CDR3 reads CSARDWLAGGLQETQYF. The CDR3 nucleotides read TGCAGTGCTAGAGATTGGCTAGCGGGGGGGCTCCAAGAGACCCAGTACTTC.